A few counts support the clone carrying this TCR beta chain. The CDR3 totals 15 residues. J lost 7 bases, V lost 3 bases, and 8 bases had no gene match. Per germline, CDR1 LGHNA and CDR2 YSLEER. This specimen belongs to a study of blood T cell repertoires in COVID-19. About the research overall: The origin of the acute and convalescent COVID-19 samples was the United States, Italy and Spain. From T cells, B-cell-depleted T cells, or PBMCs came the material, which was cDNA or gDNA.

As handled by the study authors: It was from reference gene primer amplification that nucleated cell counts were estimated. The repertoire was sequenced with immunoSEQ multiplex PCR; TCRdb's copy has only in-frame clones and lacks some. V and J calls and clone size are those listed in that table; D and trimming were worked out from the DNA. The sample has some 250,000 clones; approximately 83% are singletons. Material for sequencing was peripheral blood. This chain joins TRBV4-3 and TRBJ2-1, with 8 bases aligning to TRBD2. The source is a man in his forties or fifties with acute or convalescent COVID-19. The CDR3 nucleotides are TGCGCCAGCAGCCAGGTTGGGACTAGTATGAATGAGCAGTTCTTC. Translation: CASSQVGTSMNEQFF.